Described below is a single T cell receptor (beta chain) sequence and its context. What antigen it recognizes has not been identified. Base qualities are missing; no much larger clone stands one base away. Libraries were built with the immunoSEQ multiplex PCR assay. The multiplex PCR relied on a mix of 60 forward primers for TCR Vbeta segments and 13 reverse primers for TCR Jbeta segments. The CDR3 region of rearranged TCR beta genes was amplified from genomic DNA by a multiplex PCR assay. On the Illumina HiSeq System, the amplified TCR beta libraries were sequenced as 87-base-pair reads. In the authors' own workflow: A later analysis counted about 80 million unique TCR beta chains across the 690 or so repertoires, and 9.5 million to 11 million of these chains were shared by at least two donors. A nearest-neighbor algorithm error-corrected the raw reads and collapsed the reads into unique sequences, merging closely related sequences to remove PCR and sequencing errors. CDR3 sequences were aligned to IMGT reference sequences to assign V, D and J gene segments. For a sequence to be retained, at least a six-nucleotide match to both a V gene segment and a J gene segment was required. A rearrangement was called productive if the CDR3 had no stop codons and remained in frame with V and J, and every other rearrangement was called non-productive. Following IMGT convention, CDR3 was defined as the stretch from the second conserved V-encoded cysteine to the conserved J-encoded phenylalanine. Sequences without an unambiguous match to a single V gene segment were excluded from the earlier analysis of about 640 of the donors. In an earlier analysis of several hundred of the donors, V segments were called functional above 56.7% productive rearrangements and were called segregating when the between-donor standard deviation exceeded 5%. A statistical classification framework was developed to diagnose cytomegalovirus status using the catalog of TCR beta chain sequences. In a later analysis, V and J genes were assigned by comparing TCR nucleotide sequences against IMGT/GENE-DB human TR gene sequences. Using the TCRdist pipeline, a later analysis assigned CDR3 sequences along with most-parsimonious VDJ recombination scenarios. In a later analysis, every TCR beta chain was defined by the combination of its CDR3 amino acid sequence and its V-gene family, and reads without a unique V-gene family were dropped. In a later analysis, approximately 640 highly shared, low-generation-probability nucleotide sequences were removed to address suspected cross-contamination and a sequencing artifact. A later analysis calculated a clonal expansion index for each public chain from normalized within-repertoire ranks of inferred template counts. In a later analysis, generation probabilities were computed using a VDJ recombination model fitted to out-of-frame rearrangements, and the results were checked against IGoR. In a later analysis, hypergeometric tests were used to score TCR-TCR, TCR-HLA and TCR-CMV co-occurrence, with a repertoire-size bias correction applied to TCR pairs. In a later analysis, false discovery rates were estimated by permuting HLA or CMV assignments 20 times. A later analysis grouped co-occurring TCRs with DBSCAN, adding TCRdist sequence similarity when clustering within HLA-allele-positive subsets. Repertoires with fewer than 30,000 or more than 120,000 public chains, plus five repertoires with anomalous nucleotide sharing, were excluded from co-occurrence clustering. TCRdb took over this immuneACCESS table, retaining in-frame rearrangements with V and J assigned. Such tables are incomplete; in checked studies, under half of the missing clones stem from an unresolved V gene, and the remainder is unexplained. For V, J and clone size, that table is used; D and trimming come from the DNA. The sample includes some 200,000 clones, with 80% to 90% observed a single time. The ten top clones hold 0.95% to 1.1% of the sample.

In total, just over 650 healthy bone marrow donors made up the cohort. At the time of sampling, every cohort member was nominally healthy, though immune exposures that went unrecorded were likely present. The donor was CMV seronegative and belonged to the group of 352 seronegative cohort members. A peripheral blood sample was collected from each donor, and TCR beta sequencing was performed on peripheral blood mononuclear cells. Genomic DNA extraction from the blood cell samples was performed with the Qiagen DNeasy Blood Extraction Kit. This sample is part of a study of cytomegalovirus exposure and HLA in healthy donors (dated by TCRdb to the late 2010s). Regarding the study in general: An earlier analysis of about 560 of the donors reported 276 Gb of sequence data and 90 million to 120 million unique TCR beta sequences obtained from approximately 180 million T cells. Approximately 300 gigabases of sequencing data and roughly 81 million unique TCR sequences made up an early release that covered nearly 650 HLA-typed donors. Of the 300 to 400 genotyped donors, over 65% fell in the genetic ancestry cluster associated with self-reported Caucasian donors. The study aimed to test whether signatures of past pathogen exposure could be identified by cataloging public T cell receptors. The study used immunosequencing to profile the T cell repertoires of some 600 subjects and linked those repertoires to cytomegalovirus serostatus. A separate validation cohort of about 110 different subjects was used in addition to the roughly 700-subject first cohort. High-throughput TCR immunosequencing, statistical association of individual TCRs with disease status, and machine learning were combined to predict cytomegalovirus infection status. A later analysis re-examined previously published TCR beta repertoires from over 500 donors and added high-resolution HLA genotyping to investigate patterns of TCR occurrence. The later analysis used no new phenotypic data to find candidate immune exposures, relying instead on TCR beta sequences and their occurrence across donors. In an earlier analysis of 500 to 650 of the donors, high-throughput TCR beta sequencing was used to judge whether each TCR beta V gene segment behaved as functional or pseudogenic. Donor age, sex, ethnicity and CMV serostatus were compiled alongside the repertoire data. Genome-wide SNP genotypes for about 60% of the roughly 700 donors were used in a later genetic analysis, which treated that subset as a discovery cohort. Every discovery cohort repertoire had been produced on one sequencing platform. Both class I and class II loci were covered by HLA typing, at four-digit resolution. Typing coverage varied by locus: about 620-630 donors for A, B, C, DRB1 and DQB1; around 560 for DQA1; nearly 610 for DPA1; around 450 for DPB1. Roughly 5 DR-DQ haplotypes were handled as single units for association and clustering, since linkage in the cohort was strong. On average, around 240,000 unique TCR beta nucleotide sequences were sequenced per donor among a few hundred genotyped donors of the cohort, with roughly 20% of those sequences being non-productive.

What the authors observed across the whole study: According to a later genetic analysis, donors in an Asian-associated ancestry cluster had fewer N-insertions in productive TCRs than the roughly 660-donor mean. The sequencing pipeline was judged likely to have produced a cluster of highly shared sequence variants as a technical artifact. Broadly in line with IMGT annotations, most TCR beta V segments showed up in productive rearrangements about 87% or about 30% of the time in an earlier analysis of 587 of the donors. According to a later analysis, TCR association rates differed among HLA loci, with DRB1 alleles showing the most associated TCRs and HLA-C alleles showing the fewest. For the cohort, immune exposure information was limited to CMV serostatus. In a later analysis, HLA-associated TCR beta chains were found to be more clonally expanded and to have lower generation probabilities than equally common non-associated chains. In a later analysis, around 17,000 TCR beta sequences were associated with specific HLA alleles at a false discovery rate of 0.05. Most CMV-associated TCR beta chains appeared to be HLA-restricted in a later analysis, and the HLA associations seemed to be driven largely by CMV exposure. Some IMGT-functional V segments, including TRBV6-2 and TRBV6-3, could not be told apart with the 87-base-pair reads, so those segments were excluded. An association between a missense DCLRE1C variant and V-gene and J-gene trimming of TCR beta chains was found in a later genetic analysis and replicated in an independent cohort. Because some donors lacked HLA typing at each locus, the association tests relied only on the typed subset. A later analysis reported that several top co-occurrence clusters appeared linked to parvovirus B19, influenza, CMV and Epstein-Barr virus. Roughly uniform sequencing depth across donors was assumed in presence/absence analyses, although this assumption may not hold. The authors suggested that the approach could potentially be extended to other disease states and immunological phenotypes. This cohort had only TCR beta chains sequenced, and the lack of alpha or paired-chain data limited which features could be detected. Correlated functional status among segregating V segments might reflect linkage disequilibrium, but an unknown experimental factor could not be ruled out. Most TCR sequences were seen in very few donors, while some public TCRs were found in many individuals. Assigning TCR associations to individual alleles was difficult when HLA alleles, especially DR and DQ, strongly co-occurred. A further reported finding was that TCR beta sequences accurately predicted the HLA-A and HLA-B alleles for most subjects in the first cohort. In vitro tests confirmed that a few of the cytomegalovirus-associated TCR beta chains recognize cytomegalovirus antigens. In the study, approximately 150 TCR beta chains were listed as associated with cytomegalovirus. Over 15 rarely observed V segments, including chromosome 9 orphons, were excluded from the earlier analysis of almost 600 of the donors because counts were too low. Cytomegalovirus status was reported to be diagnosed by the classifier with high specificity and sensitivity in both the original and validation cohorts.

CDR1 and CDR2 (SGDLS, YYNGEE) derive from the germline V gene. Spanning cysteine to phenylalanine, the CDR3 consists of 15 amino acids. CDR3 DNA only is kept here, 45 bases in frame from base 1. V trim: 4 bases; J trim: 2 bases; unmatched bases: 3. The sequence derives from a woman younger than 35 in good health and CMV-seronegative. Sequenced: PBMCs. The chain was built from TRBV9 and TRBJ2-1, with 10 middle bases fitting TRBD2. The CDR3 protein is CASSWTSGAYNEQFF. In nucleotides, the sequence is TGTGCCAGCAGCTGGACTAGCGGAGCCTACAATGAGCAGTTCTTC.